This TCR beta chain was profiled in a study of early T cells in non-severe SARS-CoV-2 infection. Study-level background: Chains were not paired, and sequencing was done on bulk RNA from unsorted whole blood.

Individual cDNA molecules received unique molecular identifiers. One entry per CDR3 protein results from TCRdb running MiXCR on the 5' RACE reads. The table shows about 52,000 distinct CDR3 sequences, with around 10% occurring only once. Whole-study results and caveats: VDJdb matches were skewed toward anti-spike CD8 T cell responses.

Details on this clonotype: The antigen is undetermined.

Per germline, CDR1 SGHAT and CDR2 FQNNGV. V shed 4 bases and J 2 bases; nucleotides not matched to a gene: 5. CDR3 length: 15 residues. V is TRBV11-2 and J is TRBJ2-7; 10 nucleotides line up with TRBD2. Material for sequencing was whole blood. The TCR originated in an adult who was a healthcare worker with PCR-confirmed SARS-CoV-2 infection or an uninfected control (not recorded which). This CDR3 reads CASSSRLAGTYEQYF. Written as DNA, the CDR3 is TGTGCCAGCAGCTCACGACTAGCGGGTACCTACGAGCAGTACTTC.